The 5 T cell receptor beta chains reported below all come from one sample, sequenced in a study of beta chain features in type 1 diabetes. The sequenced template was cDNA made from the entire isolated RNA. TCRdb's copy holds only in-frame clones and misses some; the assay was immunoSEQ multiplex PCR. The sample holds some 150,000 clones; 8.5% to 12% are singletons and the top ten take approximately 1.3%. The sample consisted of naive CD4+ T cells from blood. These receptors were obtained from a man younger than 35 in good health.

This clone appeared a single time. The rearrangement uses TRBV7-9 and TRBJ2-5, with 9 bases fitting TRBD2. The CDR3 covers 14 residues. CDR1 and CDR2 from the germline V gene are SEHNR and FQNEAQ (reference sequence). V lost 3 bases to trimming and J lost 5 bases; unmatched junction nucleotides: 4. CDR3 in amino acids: CASSLGLAGETQYF. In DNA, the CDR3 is TGTGCCAGCAGCTTGGGTCTAGCGGGGGAGACCCAGTACTTC.

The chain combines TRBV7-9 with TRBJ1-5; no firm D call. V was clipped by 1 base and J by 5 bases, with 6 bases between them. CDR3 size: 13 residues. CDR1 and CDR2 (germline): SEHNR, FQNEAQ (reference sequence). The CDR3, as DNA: TGTGCCAGCAGCTTAGGGGGAGATCAGCCCCAGCATTTT. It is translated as CASSLGGDQPQHF.

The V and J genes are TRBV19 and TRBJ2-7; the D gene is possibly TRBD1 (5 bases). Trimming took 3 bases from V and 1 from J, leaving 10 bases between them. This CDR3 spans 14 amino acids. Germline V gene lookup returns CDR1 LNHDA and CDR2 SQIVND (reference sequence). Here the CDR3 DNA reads TGTGCCAGTAGTATGGGGCCCGAGTCCTACGAGCAGTACTTC. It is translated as CASSMGPESYEQYF.

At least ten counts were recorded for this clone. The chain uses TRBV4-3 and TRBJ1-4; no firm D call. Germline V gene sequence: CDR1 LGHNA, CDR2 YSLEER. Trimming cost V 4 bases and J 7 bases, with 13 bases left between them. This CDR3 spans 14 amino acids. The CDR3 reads CASSLHRTREKLFF. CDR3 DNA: TGCGCCAGCAGCCTCCATCGTACTCGTGAAAAACTGTTTTTT.

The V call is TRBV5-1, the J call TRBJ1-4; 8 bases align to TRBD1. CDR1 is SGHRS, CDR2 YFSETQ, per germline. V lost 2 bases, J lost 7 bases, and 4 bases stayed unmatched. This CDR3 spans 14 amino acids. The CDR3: CASSFTTGGEKLFF. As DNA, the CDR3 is TGCGCCAGCAGCTTTACCACAGGGGGTGAAAAACTGTTTTTT.